One sample yielded the 2 T cell receptor beta chains listed below, sequenced in a study of cytomegalovirus exposure and HLA in healthy donors. The PCR was carried out with 60 Vbeta primers and 13 Jbeta primers. The protocol was immunoSEQ multiplex PCR, while the TCRdb copy is restricted to in-frame clones and leaves out a portion. In total, the table holds roughly 140,000 clones. Sequenced sample: PBMCs. These TCRs come from a man in his forties in good health and CMV-seronegative.

This rearrangement joins TRBV29-1 to TRBJ2-7; 10 nucleotides agree with TRBD2. The germline V gene has CDR1 SQVTM and CDR2 ANQGSEA. V trimming: 7 bases; J trimming: 5 bases; junction bases outside the gene matches: 11. This CDR3 has 14 residues. This CDR3 is CSALAGAGSHEQYF. CDR3 nucleotide sequence: TGCAGCGCGCTAGCGGGGGCTGGAAGCCACGAGCAGTACTTC.

This chain links TRBV7-8 with TRBJ2-1; 8 nucleotides match TRBD1. The CDR3 is made up of 15 amino acids. Trimming removed 0 bases from V and 8 bases from J; junction bases left unmatched: 6. Germline V gene lookup returns CDR1 SGHVS and CDR2 FQNEAQ. CDR3 DNA: TGTGCCAGCAGCTTAGCGCTAGGACAGGGACATGAGCAGTTCTTC. It yields the protein CASSLALGQGHEQFF. Looking up the rest from reference TRBV7-8 and TRBJ2-1 gives the full variable domain: GAGVSQSPRYKVAKRGQDVALRCDPISGHVSLFWYQQALGQGPEFLTYFQNEAQLDKSGLPSDRFFAERPEGSVSTLKIQRTQQEDSAVYLCASSLALGQGHEQFFGPGTRLTVL.